The following is a T cell receptor beta chain sequence with its context. Its antigen remains unidentified. No base quality information exists; no much larger clone differs at one position. V is clipped by 2 bases and J by 5 bases, and the sequence between their germline boundaries is 13 bases long. Sequences SGHNT (CDR1) and YYREEE (CDR2) are obtained from the germline V gene (reference sequence). From cysteine to phenylalanine, the CDR3 is 14 amino acids long. CDR3 DNA only is kept here, 42 bases in frame from base 1. The sample belongs to a study of CD8 T cells in Susac syndrome (dated by TCRdb to the late 2010s). Study-level background: The study used repertoire sequencing to test whether antigen drove CD8+ T cell activation and differentiation in Susac syndrome. Clonality of the CD8+ T cell repertoire was compared between about a dozen healthy donors, about 14 Susac syndrome patients and under 19 multiple sclerosis patients.

Peripheral blood CD8+ and CD4+ T cells from healthy donors, Susac syndrome patients and multiple sclerosis patients were profiled using high-throughput TCR beta sequencing. Multiple sclerosis controls were treatment-naive patients with stable or active relapsing-remitting disease fulfilling revised McDonald criteria. Bulk CD8+ and CD4+ T cells were purified by magnetic negative isolation, whereas CD8+ TEMRA cells were enriched by FACS. Blood was drawn into EDTA tubes, processed within 24 hours, and PBMCs were isolated by density gradient centrifugation. PBMCs destined for TCR sequencing were cryopreserved in liquid nitrogen and later thawed in a 37 °C water bath. The sorted or isolated CD4+, CD8+ and CD8+ TEMRA cells reached a purity of at least 90%. RNA was extracted using the RNeasy kit, and about 0.45 to 1 microgram was reverse transcribed with random hexamers. The immunoSEQ multiplex PCR assay, which covers 54 Vbeta and 13 Jbeta segments, was used to amplify TCR beta CDR3 regions. To correct PCR amplification bias, a synthetic template baseline was used for both primer optimization and computational correction. The source study handled its data this way. Only productive sequences were kept, with reads annotated to V, D and J genes according to IMGT and analyzed in immunoSEQ Analyzer. Clonality was calculated as one minus the Shannon entropy normalized by log2 of the number of productive unique sequences. For each patient and control, public and private clones were evaluated within the 100 most prevalent clones. Clones were defined as Susac-specific if absent from the healthy and MS cohorts, from 900 to 1,300 published viral clones and from other ImmuneACCESS disease sequences. Using fastp trimming at Q25 and MiXCR clonotype assembly, TCRdb reanalyzed the public sequencing data and kept in-frame beta chains. Each CDR3 protein gets just one entry, which takes the most common genes and DNA from the rows behind it. V and J calls and clone size were set by TCRdb, not the authors. The sample data list about 290,000 distinct CDR3 sequences, and 89% of these were observed just once. Of the sample, approximately 0.18% falls within the top ten clones.

Points the paper makes about the study in general: The study acknowledged that relatively few individuals were included in the TCR sequencing and HLA analysis.

The TCR was taken from a human donor with multiple sclerosis. The rearranged chain carries TRBV5-4 and TRBJ2-5; the D gene could be TRBD1 or TRBD2, each one agreeing over 6 bases. The sample comprised CD8+ T cells from PBMCs. CDR3 region: CASSFLGAGETQYF. In nucleotide form, the sequence is TGTGCCAGCAGCTTTTTGGGGGCGGGGGAGACCCAGTACTTC.